This TCR beta chain stems from a study of blood T cell repertoires in COVID-19. Overall study context: The United States, Italy and Spain supplied acute and convalescent COVID-19 samples. In each case, the material was cDNA or gDNA derived from T cells, B-cell-depleted T cells, or PBMCs.

Source study methods: From reference gene primer amplification, estimates of nucleated cell counts were derived. Libraries were prepared by immunoSEQ multiplex PCR; TCRdb keeps only in-frame clonotypes and omits some of them. Clonal size and the V and J genes are those of that table, whereas D and trimming came from the DNA. Of about 360,000 clones in the sample, less than 90% were seen once. Enrollment of patients from Seattle took place during active infection, with longitudinal follow-up. This CDR3 contains 15 residues. Germline V gene sequence: CDR1 SGHDT, CDR2 YYEEEE. V lost 0 bases and J 2 bases, leaving 11 bases between the germline ends.

V is TRBV5-6 and J is TRBJ1-1; D gene ambiguous. Sequenced input: peripheral blood. This receptor was obtained from a woman between 55 and 75 years old with COVID-19, enrolled during active disease. DNA of the CDR3: TGTGCCAGCAGCTTGGGTACCCTCACTAACACTGAAGCTTTCTTT. Translation: CASSLGTLTNTEAFF.